The rows below give T cell receptor beta chains drawn from one sample of a study of type 1 regulatory T cells. Their target antigens are unknown. A single record per CDR3 protein comes from TCRdb applying MiXCR to the reads. The sample records some 60,000 distinct CDR3 sequences, 60% to 65% being singletons. The sequencing input was cultured non-Tr1 T cells, either the whole culture or a sorted T cell fraction (not recorded which). All receptors come from a human donor in good health. The CDR3 runs from the conserved cysteine through the conserved F or W. Fields, in order: CDR3 DNA, CDR3 protein, D gene, V gene, J gene, clone size. D genes are given only for firm matches. The listing skips clone size in some rows; elsewhere it reads once, few, many or a size class.

CDR3nt: TGTGCCAGCAGCGGAGACGGGACTTGGAATGAGCAGTTCTTC
CDR3aa: CASSGDGTWNEQFF
d_gene: NA
v_gene: TRBV7-2
j_gene: TRBJ2-1
abundance: NA

CDR3nt: TGTGCCAGCAGTTTGACGACCTACAATGAGCAGTTCTTC
CDR3aa: CASSLTTYNEQFF
d_gene: NA
v_gene: TRBV25-1
j_gene: TRBJ2-1
abundance: NA

CDR3nt: TGCAGTGCTAGTTTCTCGGCGGGTTCACCCCTCCACTTT
CDR3aa: CSASFSAGSPLHF
d_gene: NA
v_gene: TRBV20-1
j_gene: TRBJ1-6
abundance: few

CDR3nt: TGTGCCAGCAGCCCCCTTCGGGCCGAGGATACGCAGTATTTT
CDR3aa: CASSPLRAEDTQYF
d_gene: NA
v_gene: TRBV5-4
j_gene: TRBJ2-3
abundance: NA

CDR3nt: TGTGCCACCAGTTTTTCCAGTAGCACAGATACGCAGTATTTT
CDR3aa: CATSFSSSTDTQYF
d_gene: NA
v_gene: TRBV24-1
j_gene: TRBJ2-3
abundance: NA

CDR3nt: TGCAGTGCTAGCCCCCCCTACGGCACTGAGAGCACAGATACGCAGTATTTT
CDR3aa: CSASPPYGTESTDTQYF
d_gene: NA
v_gene: TRBV20-1
j_gene: TRBJ2-3
abundance: NA

CDR3nt: TGTGCCAGCAGCCGCTCACGGGGCCCAGGGGCAGATACGCAGTATTTT
CDR3aa: CASSRSRGPGADTQYF
d_gene: NA
v_gene: TRBV7-8
j_gene: TRBJ2-3
abundance: once

CDR3nt: TGCGCCAGCAGCCAAGGACGTCTCACGCAGTATTTT
CDR3aa: CASSQGRLTQYF
d_gene: NA
v_gene: TRBV4-1
j_gene: TRBJ2-3
abundance: NA

CDR3nt: TGTGCCAGTAGTATATTGCAAGGGGACGGCGAGACCCAGTACTTC
CDR3aa: CASSILQGDGETQYF
d_gene: NA
v_gene: TRBV19
j_gene: TRBJ2-5
abundance: NA

CDR3nt: TGTGCCAGCAGCACGACGGGGGTGCAGTACTTC
CDR3aa: CASSTTGVQYF
d_gene: NA
v_gene: TRBV7-9
j_gene: TRBJ2-7
abundance: few

CDR3nt: TGTGCCAGCAGCTTATGGTCCGGGGAGCTGTTTTTT
CDR3aa: CASSLWSGELFF
d_gene: NA
v_gene: TRBV7-6
j_gene: TRBJ2-2
abundance: NA

CDR3nt: TGCGCCAGCAGCCAAGACAGGGGGTTATATGGCTACACCTTC
CDR3aa: CASSQDRGLYGYTF
d_gene: TRBD1
v_gene: TRBV4-3
j_gene: TRBJ1-2
abundance: NA

CDR3nt: TGTGCCAGCATCCCTAGCGGGAGGTACAATGAGCAGTTCTTC
CDR3aa: CASIPSGRYNEQFF
d_gene: TRBD2
v_gene: TRBV3-1
j_gene: TRBJ2-1
abundance: NA

CDR3nt: TGTGCCAGCGGCGCGGGGCAGGGGAATTCACCCCTCCACTTT
CDR3aa: CASGAGQGNSPLHF
d_gene: NA
v_gene: TRBV7-2
j_gene: TRBJ1-6
abundance: NA

CDR3nt: TGCGCCAGCAGCGCCCAAGCGGGAGGGCAAGAGACCCAGTACTTC
CDR3aa: CASSAQAGGQETQYF
d_gene: TRBD2
v_gene: TRBV5-1
j_gene: TRBJ2-5
abundance: few

CDR3nt: TGTGCCAGCCGAACAGTGGGGACTAACTATGGCTACACCTTC
CDR3aa: CASRTVGTNYGYTF
d_gene: NA
v_gene: TRBV6-1
j_gene: TRBJ1-2
abundance: NA

CDR3nt: TGTGCCAGCAGTCGTCCCATTAAGGGCACCGGGGAGCTGTTTTTT
CDR3aa: CASSRPIKGTGELFF
d_gene: NA
v_gene: TRBV6-2/TRBV6-3
j_gene: TRBJ2-2
abundance: NA

CDR3nt: TGTGCCAGCAGTGCCGAGGGGGACATGAACACTGAAGCTTTCTTT
CDR3aa: CASSAEGDMNTEAFF
d_gene: NA
v_gene: TRBV6-1
j_gene: TRBJ1-1
abundance: NA

CDR3nt: TGTGCCAGCGGTTTAACGACCGTCTCCACGCCCGGGGAGCTGTTTTTT
CDR3aa: CASGLTTVSTPGELFF
d_gene: NA
v_gene: TRBV12-3/TRBV12-4
j_gene: TRBJ2-2
abundance: once

CDR3nt: TGCAGCGTTGTCGGACAGGGTGGTTTTGAGACCCAGTACTTC
CDR3aa: CSVVGQGGFETQYF
d_gene: TRBD1
v_gene: TRBV29-1
j_gene: TRBJ2-5
abundance: NA

CDR3nt: TGTGCCAGCAGCCAAGAGTCGGGGTTAAGCAATCAGCCCCAGCATTTT
CDR3aa: CASSQESGLSNQPQHF
d_gene: NA
v_gene: TRBV4-2
j_gene: TRBJ1-5
abundance: NA

CDR3nt: TGTGCCAGCAAAATAGCGGGAGCCACAGATACGCAGTATTTT
CDR3aa: CASKIAGATDTQYF
d_gene: TRBD2
v_gene: TRBV2
j_gene: TRBJ2-3
abundance: NA

CDR3nt: NA
CDR3aa: CASSFGSGTSGREFF
d_gene: NA
v_gene: TRBV5-1
j_gene: TRBJ2-1
abundance: NA

CDR3nt: TGCAGTGCTGGGGACAGGGGAAGTTGGGGTAATGAAAAACTGTTTTTT
CDR3aa: CSAGDRGSWGNEKLFF
d_gene: TRBD1
v_gene: TRBV20-1
j_gene: TRBJ1-4
abundance: NA

CDR3nt: TGTGCCTGGAGTGTACGAACATCTGAGCAGTACTTC
CDR3aa: CAWSVRTSEQYF
d_gene: NA
v_gene: TRBV30
j_gene: TRBJ2-7
abundance: few

CDR3nt: TGCGCCAGCAGCTTCGGGTTGGGGGAGACCCAGTACTTC
CDR3aa: CASSFGLGETQYF
d_gene: NA
v_gene: TRBV5-1
j_gene: TRBJ2-5
abundance: few

CDR3nt: TGTGCCAGCAGTGACGCGAGGAGCTCCTACGAGCAGTACTTC
CDR3aa: CASSDARSSYEQYF
d_gene: NA
v_gene: TRBV2
j_gene: TRBJ2-7
abundance: NA

CDR3nt: TGCGCCAGCAGCTCCCGGACAGGGGATCCCGGGGAGCTGTTTTTT
CDR3aa: CASSSRTGDPGELFF
d_gene: TRBD1
v_gene: TRBV5-1
j_gene: TRBJ2-2
abundance: few

CDR3nt: TGCAGTGCTAGGACGGGACAGGCTCATCAGCCCCAGCATTTT
CDR3aa: CSARTGQAHQPQHF
d_gene: TRBD1
v_gene: TRBV20-1
j_gene: TRBJ1-5
abundance: few

CDR3nt: TGCGCCAGCAGCGTTGCCGGGACTAGCCCCCACGAGCAGTACTTC
CDR3aa: CASSVAGTSPHEQYF
d_gene: TRBD2
v_gene: TRBV5-1
j_gene: TRBJ2-7
abundance: NA

CDR3nt: TGTGCCAGCAGCTTAGCCGCTGACTCCAACACCGGGGAGCTGTTTTTT
CDR3aa: CASSLAADSNTGELFF
d_gene: NA
v_gene: TRBV7-2
j_gene: TRBJ2-2
abundance: NA

CDR3nt: TGTGCCATCAGTGGAGGAGGGCTAGCGGAGTACTTC
CDR3aa: CAISGGGLAEYF
d_gene: TRBD2
v_gene: TRBV10-3
j_gene: TRBJ2-7
abundance: NA

CDR3nt: TGTGCCAGTAGTACCCTTCCAATAGCGGGAGGGACCTACAATGAGCAGTTCTTC
CDR3aa: CASSTLPIAGGTYNEQFF
d_gene: TRBD2
v_gene: TRBV19
j_gene: TRBJ2-1
abundance: NA

CDR3nt: TGTGCCAGCAGTTTAGAGGGGCCTAGCGGAGGACTAGAGACCCAGTACTTC
CDR3aa: CASSLEGPSGGLETQYF
d_gene: TRBD2
v_gene: TRBV12-3/TRBV12-4
j_gene: TRBJ2-5
abundance: NA

CDR3nt: TGTGCCAGCAGTTTACATAGCGATAGCACAGATACGCAGTATTTT
CDR3aa: CASSLHSDSTDTQYF
d_gene: NA
v_gene: TRBV6-6
j_gene: TRBJ2-3
abundance: NA

CDR3nt: TGTGCCAGCAGAACCGGGACAGGGGGCGATTTGAGGGAGACCCAGTACTTC
CDR3aa: CASRTGTGGDLRETQYF
d_gene: TRBD1
v_gene: TRBV2
j_gene: TRBJ2-5
abundance: once

CDR3nt: TGTGCCAGCAGGGAACGGGAATGGTCCTACGAGCAGTACTTC
CDR3aa: CASREREWSYEQYF
d_gene: NA
v_gene: TRBV6-2/TRBV6-3
j_gene: TRBJ2-7
abundance: NA

CDR3nt: TGTGCCAGCAGTTACTCCGGCGGGAGGGCCGCCAATGAGCAGTTCTTC
CDR3aa: CASSYSGGRAANEQFF
d_gene: TRBD2
v_gene: TRBV6-6
j_gene: TRBJ2-1
abundance: NA

CDR3nt: TGTGCCAGCAGCGTAGCCCAGCGGCCCTACGAGCAGTACTTC
CDR3aa: CASSVAQRPYEQYF
d_gene: NA
v_gene: TRBV9
j_gene: TRBJ2-7
abundance: few

CDR3nt: TGTGCCAGCAGTCCCAGGAGACTAGCGGCGAACACCGGGGAGCTGTTTTTT
CDR3aa: CASSPRRLAANTGELFF
d_gene: TRBD2
v_gene: TRBV27
j_gene: TRBJ2-2
abundance: NA

CDR3nt: TGTGCCAGCACCGTCGGACTCAGGGAGGGAGAGACCCAGTACTTC
CDR3aa: CASTVGLREGETQYF
d_gene: TRBD2
v_gene: TRBV6-1
j_gene: TRBJ2-5
abundance: NA

CDR3nt: TGTGCCAGTAGTATTGGGTCTGGGGACAGGGGGTACAATGAGCAGTTCTTC
CDR3aa: CASSIGSGDRGYNEQFF
d_gene: TRBD1
v_gene: TRBV19
j_gene: TRBJ2-1
abundance: NA